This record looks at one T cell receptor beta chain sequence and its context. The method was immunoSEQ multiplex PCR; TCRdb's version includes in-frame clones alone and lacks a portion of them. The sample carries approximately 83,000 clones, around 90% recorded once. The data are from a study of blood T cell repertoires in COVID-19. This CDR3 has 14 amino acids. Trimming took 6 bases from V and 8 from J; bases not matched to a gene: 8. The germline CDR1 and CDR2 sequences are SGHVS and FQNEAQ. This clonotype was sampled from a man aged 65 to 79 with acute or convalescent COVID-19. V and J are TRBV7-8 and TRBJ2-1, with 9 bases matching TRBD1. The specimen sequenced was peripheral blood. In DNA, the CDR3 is TGTGCCAGCAGTGAGACAGGGGGACGGTATGAGCAGTTCTTC. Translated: CASSETGGRYEQFF.